The 32 T cell receptor beta chains presented below share a single source sample, sequenced in a study of PD-L1 blockade in urothelial cancer. Produced via immunoSEQ multiplex PCR; TCRdb's table is partial and in-frame only. The table lists around 100,000 clones, more than 85% of them singletons. Noted time point: peripheral blood 6 weeks after treatment start. The starting material was PBMCs, obtained around atezolizumab (anti-PD-L1) treatment. These receptors were taken from a man between 60 and 70 years old with urothelial cancer.

The genes are TRBV2 and TRBJ2-7; TRBD2 aligns across 9 bases. Germline-derived CDR1 and CDR2 are SNHLY and FYNNEI. This CDR3 contains 13 residues. The trim removed 7 bases at V and 3 bases at J, leaving 4 bases unmatched. The CDR3 DNA sequence: TGTGCCAGCATAGGTAGCGGGAGCTACGAGCAGTACTTC. This sequence encodes CASIGSGSYEQYF.

The chain is built from TRBV4-2 and TRBJ2-3, with 14 bases fitting TRBD2. The CDR3 totals 16 residues. Germline V gives CDR1 LGHNA, CDR2 YNFKEQ. V gave up 4 bases and J gave up 0 bases; unmatched junction bases: 0. The CDR3 loop reads CASSRLAGGSTDTQYF. The CDR3 DNA reads TGTGCCAGCAGCCGACTAGCGGGAGGGAGCACAGATACGCAGTATTTT.

The chain is built from TRBV4-3 and TRBJ1-6, with D maybe TRBD1 (6 bases). Trimming removed 0 bases from V and 11 bases from J, with 11 bases in between. Germline CDR1 reads LGHNA; CDR2 reads YSLEER. This CDR3 contains 14 residues. This chain's CDR3 is CASSQDGTMTPLHF. DNA of the CDR3: TGCGCCAGCAGCCAAGACGGGACAATGACACCCCTCCACTTT.

The rearrangement uses TRBV2 and TRBJ2-1, with D possibly matching TRBD2 (6 bases). V lost 4 bases and J lost 7, with 14 bases in between. The CDR3 has 14 amino acids. The germline CDR1 and CDR2 sequences are SNHLY and FYNNEI. The CDR3 coding sequence is TGTGCCAGCAGTGCGGGACTGTTGAGGAATGAGCAGTTCTTC. Amino acids: CASSAGLLRNEQFF.

This chain links TRBV27 with TRBJ1-5, with TRBD1 as a possible D gene (6 bases). The ends were cut back, 4 bases at V and 5 bases at J, with 12 bases in the middle. There are 14 residues in the CDR3. Germline V CDR1 and CDR2: MNHEY, SMNVEV (reference sequence). The DNA for the CDR3 is TGTGCCAGCAGTTCCACAGGGTGGGATCAGCCCCAGCATTTT. Protein product: CASSSTGWDQPQHF.

This clone has just one count. The genes are TRBV29-1 and TRBJ2-7, with D possibly TRBD2 on 5 matching bases. The CDR3 length is 13 residues. From germline, CDR1 is SQVTM and CDR2 ANQGSEA. Between the trimmed V and J ends, which lost 5 bases and 2 bases, there was a span of 13 bases. The CDR3 DNA reads TGCAGCGTTAAAAGGGAGACCGCCTACGAGCAGTACTTC. Amino acids: CSVKRETAYEQYF.

The CDR3 DNA follows: TGTGCCAGCAGCGCGGGACAGGCAATGGGAAACACCATATATTTT. The encoded protein is CASSAGQAMGNTIYF. V gene TRBV7-2 combines with J gene TRBJ1-3; 8 nucleotides align to TRBD1. This CDR3 comprises 15 residues. Looked up from germline, CDR1 is SGHTA and CDR2 is FQGNSA. V was pared by 5 bases and J by 4 bases, with 7 bases of the junction left unmatched.

V is TRBV6-1 and J is TRBJ1-2; D might be TRBD1 (6 bases). This CDR3 is 13 amino acids long. Trimming removed 5 bases from V and 3 bases from J, with 10 bases in between. The germline V gene has CDR1 MNHNS and CDR2 SASEGT. This CDR3 is CASSNRVYYGYTF. In DNA form, the CDR3 reads TGTGCCAGCAGTAACAGGGTATACTATGGCTACACCTTC.

V is TRBV2 and J is TRBJ2-3; tentative D call: TRBD2 (5 bases). Trimming took off 6 bases at V and 0 bases at J, with 10 bases between the two ends. CDR3 length: 14 amino acids. CDR1 is SNHLY, CDR2 FYNNEI, per germline. The CDR3 DNA sequence: TGTGCCAGCAGGATGGGCGGGAGCACAGATACGCAGTATTTT. The encoded protein is CASRMGGSTDTQYF. The whole variable domain, filled in from reference TRBV2 and TRBJ2-3, reads EPEVTQTPSHQVTQMGQEVILRCVPISNHLYFYWYRQILGQKVEFLVSFYNNEISEKSEIFDDQFSVERPDGSNFTLKIRSTKLEDSAMYFCASRMGGSTDTQYFGPGTRLTVL.

This chain joins TRBV2 and TRBJ1-1; D might be TRBD1 (5 bases). V lost 3 bases and J 4 bases, leaving 9 bases between the germline ends. Germline values: CDR1 SNHLY, CDR2 FYNNEI. This CDR3 spans 13 amino acids. The CDR3 loop is CASSDGGFTEAFF. CDR3 coding DNA: TGTGCCAGCAGTGATGGGGGGTTCACTGAAGCTTTCTTT.

This clone has a handful of counts. The chain employs TRBV14 and TRBJ1-3, with 8 nucleotides matching TRBD1. The CDR3 is 15 residues long. V was pared by 6 bases and J by 3 bases, with 7 bases of the junction left unmatched. The germline V gene has CDR1 SGHDN and CDR2 FVKESK. The CDR3 here is CASSRQGASGNTIYF. The CDR3 nucleotides are TGTGCCAGCAGTCGTCAGGGGGCAAGTGGAAACACCATATATTTT.

The chain uses TRBV15 and TRBJ2-7; 7 positions agree with TRBD1. Germline loops: CDR1 LNHNV, CDR2 YYDKDF (reference sequence). The CDR3 covers 13 residues. The J segment lost 7 bases and the V segment lost 4 bases, leaving 7 bases of the junction unmatched. In DNA, the CDR3 is TGTGCCACCAGCATTGGACAGGTAGGGGAGCAGTACTTC. Encoded protein: CATSIGQVGEQYF.

The chain links TRBV6-6 to TRBJ2-2; a possible D gene is TRBD2 (5 bases). V lost 5 bases and J 3 bases, leaving 10 bases between the germline ends. Germline CDR1 reads MNHNY; CDR2 reads SVGAGI (reference sequence). The length of the CDR3 is 14 residues. Here the CDR3 DNA reads TGTGCCAGCAGTCCCGGACTGGACACCGGGGAGCTGTTTTTT. Protein: CASSPGLDTGELFF.

J is TRBJ2-3 and V is TRBV13, with 9 bases identical to TRBD2. Trimming at V came to 4 bases and at J to 7 bases, leaving 21 bases not matched to a gene. Looked up from germline, CDR1 is PRHDT and CDR2 is FYEKMQ (reference sequence). The CDR3 runs 19 residues. CDR3: CASSSNPIAGASLGNTQYF. The CDR3 DNA sequence: TGTGCCAGCAGCTCTAACCCAATAGCGGGGGCCTCCCTCGGGAATACGCAGTATTTT.

This clone occurred once. J is TRBJ1-1 and V is TRBV2; tentatively, D is TRBD1 (6 bases). The CDR3 sequence is 14 residues long. Trimming stripped 6 bases from V and 0 bases from J, with 11 bases between. Germline V gene sequence: CDR1 SNHLY, CDR2 FYNNEI. CDR3 in amino acids: CASSADSMNTEAFF. CDR3 coding DNA: TGTGCCAGCAGCGCGGACAGCATGAACACTGAAGCTTTCTTT. Full variable domain (outside the CDR3, taken from reference TRBV2 and TRBJ1-1): EPEVTQTPSHQVTQMGQEVILRCVPISNHLYFYWYRQILGQKVEFLVSFYNNEISEKSEIFDDQFSVERPDGSNFTLKIRSTKLEDSAMYFCASSADSMNTEAFFGQGTRLTVV.

This chain uses TRBV27 with TRBJ1-5; D is unresolved. The CDR3 runs to 15 residues. V was cut by 6 bases and J by 6 bases, with 18 bases left in between. The germline CDR1 and CDR2 sequences are MNHEY and SMNVEV (reference sequence). CDR3 protein: CASSLGVVEGQPQHF. CDR3 DNA sequence: TGTGCCAGCAGCTTGGGAGTTGTGGAGGGTCAGCCCCAGCATTTT.

This chain links TRBV2 with TRBJ2-1; D is unresolved. The CDR3 loop spans 11 amino acids. Germline values: CDR1 SNHLY, CDR2 FYNNEI. The V gene lost 4 bases and the J gene lost 12 bases, with 10 bases spanning the gap. The DNA for the CDR3 is TGTGCCAGCAGTGCGAAACAGCTGCAGTTCTTC. It translates to CASSAKQLQFF.

The chain employs TRBV29-1 and TRBJ1-1; TRBD1 might be the D (5 bases). Germline V gene data show CDR1 as SQVTM and CDR2 as ANQGSEA. The CDR3 contains 11 residues. V lost 6 bases, J lost 6 bases, and 11 bases lay in between. DNA of the CDR3: TGCAGCGTGCAGGGTAAGGCTGAAGCTTTCTTT. Residues: CSVQGKAEAFF.

This chain joins TRBV5-6 and TRBJ2-1; 7 bases align to TRBD1. Germline CDR1 reads SGHDT; CDR2 reads YYEEEE. The J segment lost 5 bases and the V segment lost 3 bases, leaving 5 bases of the junction unmatched. This CDR3 region has 14 residues. CDR3 sequence (DNA): TGTGCCAGCAGCTACGGGACAGCGAACAATGAGCAGTTCTTC. It specifies CASSYGTANNEQFF.

V usage is TRBV19 and J usage is TRBJ2-7; TRBD2 matches at 7 bases. The J segment lost 4 bases and the V segment lost 3 bases, leaving 9 bases of the junction unmatched. In germline, CDR1 is LNHDA, CDR2 SQIVND (reference sequence). This CDR3 spans 15 amino acids. CDR3 amino acids: CASSIRGVAKYEQYF. The CDR3 DNA reads TGTGCCAGTAGTATCCGGGGGGTAGCAAAATACGAGCAGTACTTC.

As to this clone: Germline is not matched at one junction end, which may reflect a read error. The chain has TRBV7-2 and TRBJ1-2; no clear D gene. The CDR3 loop spans 15 amino acids. In germline, CDR1 is SGHTA, CDR2 FQGNSA. CDR3 protein: CASSLGASQVKPSSF. CDR3 DNA sequence: TGTGCCAGCAGCTTAGGGGCGTCCCAGGTCAAACCCTCTTCCTTC. Combining the CDR3 with reference TRBV7-2 and TRBJ1-2 gives the whole variable domain GAGVSQSPSNKVTEKGKDVELRCDPISGHTALYWYRQSLGQGLEFLIYFQGNSAPDKSGLPSDRFSAERTGGSVSTLTIQRTQQEDSAVYLCASSLGASQVKPSSFGSGTRLTVV.

The rearrangement uses TRBV7-9 and TRBJ2-1; a weak D match, TRBD2 (5 bases). The CDR3 is 14 residues long. Germline loops: CDR1 SEHNR, CDR2 FQNEAQ (reference sequence). Trimming shortened V by 1 base and J by 3 bases, and 7 bases separated the two germline ends. In DNA, the CDR3 is TGTGCCAGCAGCTTAGACGGGGACTACAATGAGCAGTTCTTC. It encodes CASSLDGDYNEQFF.

V is TRBV5-1 and J is TRBJ2-3, with a tentative D call TRBD2 (5 bases). Germline CDR1 SGHRS, CDR2 YFSETQ. This CDR3 contains 15 residues. Trimming left V 0 bases short and J 3 bases short, with 11 bases between. DNA of the CDR3: TGCGCCAGCAGCTTGGACGGGGAGCAGACAGATACGCAGTATTTT. Its protein is CASSLDGEQTDTQYF.

This clone was detected only once. This chain links TRBV6-1 with TRBJ2-5; 8 bases are shared with TRBD2. This CDR3 is built from 15 residues. V lost 0 bases and J lost 4; bases outside the gene matches: 4. Germline CDR1 reads MNHNS; CDR2 reads SASEGT. The CDR3: CASSEAGAGVETQYF. The CDR3 DNA is TGTGCCAGCAGTGAAGCGGGAGCGGGGGTAGAGACCCAGTACTTC.

In its sample, this clone was seen once. The chain couples TRBV5-4 to TRBJ2-2; 8 nucleotides line up with TRBD1. This CDR3 spans 14 amino acids. CDR1 SGHNT and CDR2 YYREEE come from the germline V gene (reference sequence). J lost 6 bases, V lost 4 bases, and 5 bases had no gene match. The CDR3 is CASSRQGKSGELFF. The DNA for the CDR3 is TGTGCCAGCAGCCGACAGGGGAAGTCCGGGGAGCTGTTTTTT.

The chain joins TRBV4-1 to TRBJ2-2; D not resolved. Trimming shortened V by 4 bases and J by 0 bases, and 12 bases separated the two germline ends. Germline CDR1 reads MGHRA; CDR2 reads YSYEKL. This CDR3 is built from 16 residues. CDR3: CASSLNTVSNTGELFF. The CDR3, as DNA: TGCGCCAGCAGCCTAAACACCGTCTCGAACACCGGGGAGCTGTTTTTT.

This clone was recorded once. This rearrangement joins TRBV5-5 to TRBJ1-2, with TRBD1 identical over 7 bases. Unmatched junction bases numbered 15, after V lost 0 bases and J lost 7 bases. This CDR3 is built from 17 residues. The germline gives CDR1 SGHKS, CDR2 YYEKEE (reference sequence). This chain's CDR3 is CASSLGLGEGAFGGYTF. CDR3 in DNA: TGTGCCAGCAGCTTGGGCCTGGGTGAGGGGGCATTTGGTGGCTACACCTTC.

The gene calls are TRBV4-1 and TRBJ2-7; 9 bases fit TRBD2. With V trimmed by 0 bases and J by 3 bases, 9 bases remained unmatched. CDR3 length equals 17 residues. In germline, CDR1 is MGHRA, CDR2 YSYEKL. The CDR3 nucleotides read TGCGCCAGCAGCCAAGATTTTAGCGGGGGAAAATACTACGAGCAGTACTTC. Residues: CASSQDFSGGKYYEQYF.

V is TRBV2 and J is TRBJ2-1, with 7 bases fitting TRBD2. Trimming took 7 bases from V and 9 from J; bases not matched to a gene: 9. The CDR3 is made up of 13 amino acids. Germline CDR1 reads SNHLY; CDR2 reads FYNNEI. The CDR3 sequence: CASKSREVGEQFF. In nucleotides, the CDR3 is TGTGCCAGCAAGTCCCGGGAGGTGGGTGAGCAGTTCTTC.

The CDR3: CASSRSVNRGSNEQFF. CDR3 nucleotide sequence: TGCGCCAGCAGTCGATCGGTCAACAGGGGCAGCAATGAGCAGTTCTTC. The V call is TRBV5-1, the J call TRBJ2-1; TRBD1 agrees at 7 bases. V gave up 5 bases and J gave up 6 bases; unmatched junction bases: 14. The CDR3 loop spans 16 amino acids. The V gene's germline CDR1 is SGHRS and CDR2 YFSETQ.

This clone was detected only once. The chain carries TRBV5-1 and TRBJ2-4, with a tentative D call TRBD2 (6 bases). The CDR3 runs 15 residues. Germline V CDR1 and CDR2: SGHRS, YFSETQ. Trimming pared 4 bases from V and 3 bases from J, leaving 14 bases between. CDR3 loop: CASSPLAQGKNIQYF. Written as DNA, the CDR3 is TGCGCCAGCAGCCCTCTAGCGCAGGGCAAAAACATTCAGTACTTC.

This clone was detected once. J is TRBJ2-1 and V is TRBV5-1; TRBD2 aligns across 12 bases. There are 17 residues in the CDR3. Germline V gene sequence: CDR1 SGHRS, CDR2 YFSETQ. J gave up 5 bases and V 4 bases, and 10 bases lay outside the gene matches. The CDR3 loop reads CASSQGSGTSGHNEQFF. CDR3 DNA: TGCGCCAGCAGCCAGGGGTCGGGGACTAGCGGGCACAATGAGCAGTTCTTC.